These 24 T cell receptor beta chains were sequenced from one sample in a study of T cells in Graves' hyperthyroidism and ophthalmopathy. It was RNA transcripts that yielded the amplified TCR beta CDR3 regions. Carried out on the TCR CDR3, a first-round RT-PCR used the HTBI primer set. TCRdb recomputed calls from the multiplex PCR reads with MiXCR, one row per CDR3 protein. The sample lists some 300,000 distinct CDR3 sequences, about 13% occurring once. The sequenced sample consisted of blood. Receptor source: a woman in her thirties or forties with Graves' hyperthyroidism.

This sequence joins TRBV30 and TRBJ1-1, with D perhaps TRBD1 (6 bases). The CDR3 totals 14 residues. The ends were cut back, 3 bases at V and 4 bases at J, with 15 bases in the middle. The germline V gene has CDR1 GTSNPN and CDR2 SVGIG (reference sequence). CDR3 residues: CAWRPPGASTEAFF. The CDR3 DNA follows: TGTGCCTGGAGACCCCCAGGGGCAAGCACTGAAGCTTTCTTT.

This clonotype was observed many times. V is TRBV15 and J is TRBJ1-2; D remains ambiguous. Trimming shortened V by 4 bases and J by 0 bases, and 9 bases separated the two germline ends. The CDR3 runs 14 residues. CDR1 is LNHNV, CDR2 YYDKDF, per germline (reference sequence). The CDR3: CATSKGGTNYGYTF. The DNA of the CDR3 is TGTGCCACCAGCAAAGGCGGGACTAACTATGGCTACACCTTC. Full variable domain (outside the CDR3, taken from reference TRBV15 and TRBJ1-2): DAMVIQNPRYQVTQFGKPVTLSCSQTLNHNVMYWYQQKSSQAPKLLFHYYDKDFNNEADTPDNFQSRRPNTSFCFLDIRSPGLGDTAMYLCATSKGGTNYGYTFGSGTRLTVV.

This clonotype was recorded many times. The chain has TRBV11-2 and TRBJ2-5; 7 bases are shared with TRBD1. Germline loops: CDR1 SGHAT, CDR2 FQNNGV. V shed 1 base and J 7 bases; nucleotides not matched to a gene: 6. The CDR3 totals 14 residues. Written as DNA, the CDR3 is TGTGCCAGCAGCTTAGTACAGGGGAAGGGGACCCAGTACTTC. Its translation: CASSLVQGKGTQYF.

This clonotype was picked up many times. The chain recombines TRBV20-1 with TRBJ2-7; tentatively, D is TRBD2 (5 bases). The CDR3 runs 14 residues. CDR1 and CDR2 (germline): DFQATT, SNEGSKA (reference sequence). Trimming pared 3 bases from V and 4 bases from J, leaving 16 bases between. The CDR3 nucleotides are TGCAGTGCTAGCGAACTCGAGGGCTGGTACGAGCAGTACTTC. Protein sequence: CSASELEGWYEQYF.

This clonotype was recorded many times. The chain couples TRBV7-9 to TRBJ2-3, with D tentatively TRBD1 (5 bases). Trimming removed 2 bases at V and 4 bases at J, with 13 bases between. CDR1 and CDR2 from the germline V gene are SEHNR and FQNEAQ (reference sequence). This CDR3 has 15 residues. As DNA, the CDR3 is TGTGCCAGCAGCTTATCAGGGTTCTCCGCAGATACGCAGTATTTT. The encoded protein is CASSLSGFSADTQYF.

This clonotype is judged medium-sized. V and J are TRBV7-8 and TRBJ1-5; 7 bases fit TRBD1. The CDR3 is 15 amino acids. After removal of 2 bases from V and 6 bases from J, the junction contained 7 bases not matched to a gene. From germline, CDR1 is SGHVS and CDR2 FQNEAQ. The CDR3 coding sequence is TGTGCCAGCAGCTTAAACAGGGGACCAAGTCAGCCCCAGCATTTT. The encoded protein is CASSLNRGPSQPQHF.

This clonotype appeared a few times. The chain joins TRBV29-1 to TRBJ2-1; D is unclear. The CDR3 extends over 11 amino acids. The germline CDR1 and CDR2 sequences are SQVTM and ANQGSEA. Trimming removed 0 bases from V and 7 bases from J, with 4 bases in between. The CDR3 spells CSVEDRNEQFF. CDR3 in DNA: TGCAGCGTTGAAGACCGGAATGAGCAGTTCTTC.

This clonotype was counted many times. The V gene is TRBV7-2, the J gene TRBJ1-1, with a possible D match to TRBD1 (5 bases). Germline V gene sequence: CDR1 SGHTA, CDR2 FQGNSA. CDR3 length equals 15 residues. The ends were cut back, 2 bases at V and 2 bases at J, with 12 bases in the middle. CDR3 DNA: TGTGCCAGCAGCTTACAGGGTCCTCTTAACACTGAAGCTTTCTTT. Protein: CASSLQGPLNTEAFF.

This chain uses TRBV15 with TRBJ2-1, with D tentatively TRBD2 (5 bases). Looked up from germline, CDR1 is LNHNV and CDR2 is YYDKDF (reference sequence). Trimming took 0 bases from V and 0 from J, leaving 9 bases between them. The CDR3 has 16 amino acids. CDR3 in DNA: TGTGCCACCAGCAGAGAAGCGGAGAGCTCCTACAATGAGCAGTTCTTC. Residues: CATSREAESSYNEQFF.

This clonotype has ten or more counts. The V call is TRBV7-8, the J call TRBJ1-6, with no clear D. This CDR3 region has 12 residues. Germline loops: CDR1 SGHVS, CDR2 FQNEAQ. V was pared by 2 bases and J by 7 bases, with 3 bases between. CDR3 sequence: CASSLLNSPLHF. Here the CDR3 DNA reads TGTGCCAGCAGCTTATTAAATTCACCCCTCCACTTT.

This clonotype was found a few times. This chain connects TRBV11-2 to TRBJ1-3; maybe TRBD1 (6 bases). With 5 bases removed from V and 4 bases from J, the gap between germline ends came to 15 bases. Germline V CDR1 and CDR2: SGHAT, FQNNGV. The CDR3 runs to 15 residues. CDR3 in DNA: TGTGCCAGCAGCACAAGACAGGTCTCGGGAAACACCATATATTTT. Translation: CASSTRQVSGNTIYF.

In this sample, this clonotype turned up many times. The CDR3 here is CASSQVTGTKLFF. CDR3 DNA sequence: TGTGCCAGCAGCCAAGTGACAGGGACAAAACTGTTTTTT. The J gene is TRBJ1-4, the V gene TRBV14; 7 bases match TRBD1. This CDR3 is built from 13 residues. Looked up from germline, CDR1 is SGHDN and CDR2 is FVKESK. The ends lost 1 base at V and 10 bases at J; junction bases unmatched: 3.

The DNA for the CDR3 is TGTGCCAGCAGCTCCACCGGACAGGGCGATACGCAGTATTTT. Translation: CASSSTGQGDTQYF. The chain has TRBV7-3 and TRBJ2-3; 8 bases are a match to TRBD1. CDR3 length equals 14 residues. Trimming removed 4 bases from V and 6 bases from J; junction bases left unmatched: 6. Germline V gene lookup returns CDR1 SGHTA and CDR2 FQGTGA.

Comment on this clonotype: Germline and junction disagree at one end, which may indicate a read error. The rearrangement links TRBV5-1 to TRBJ2-2, with D tentatively TRBD1 or TRBD2 (5 bases each). From germline, CDR1 is SGHRS and CDR2 YFSETQ. The length of the CDR3 is 15 residues. The CDR3 nucleotides are TGCGCCAGCAGCTCCGAGGGGCAGGTGGCTGGGGAACTGTTTTTT. The encoded protein is CASSSEGQVAGELFF. The full variable domain, rest sourced from reference TRBV5-1 and TRBJ2-2, is KAGVTQTPRYLIKTRGQQVTLSCSPISGHRSVSWYQQTPGQGLQFLFEYFSETQRNKGNFPGRFSGRQFSNSRSEMNVSTLELGDSALYLCASSSEGQVAGELFFGEGSRLTVL.

This clonotype showed up many times. This chain connects TRBV10-3 to TRBJ2-1, with TRBD2 matching over 10 bases. V was pared by 5 bases and J by 0 bases, with 10 bases of the junction left unmatched. The CDR3 extends over 18 amino acids. Germline V lookup: CDR1 ENHRY, CDR2 SYGVKD. The DNA for the CDR3 is TGTGCCATCAGTCGGACTAGCGGTGCGGAGAGCTCCTACAATGAGCAGTTCTTC. As protein: CAISRTSGAESSYNEQFF.

This clonotype was recorded many times. V and J are TRBV27 and TRBJ2-1; 8 bases agree with TRBD1. This CDR3 is built from 14 residues. Germline CDR1 and CDR2: MNHEY and SMNVEV (reference sequence). Trimming at V came to 4 bases and at J to 6 bases, leaving 5 bases not matched to a gene. The CDR3 DNA reads as TGTGCCAGCAGTTACGGACAGGGTGGCAATGAGCAGTTCTTC. Its translation: CASSYGQGGNEQFF.

In its sample, this clonotype was seen many times. The chain uses TRBV29-1 and TRBJ2-7; 7 bases are shared with TRBD2. The V gene's germline CDR1 is SQVTM and CDR2 ANQGSEA. CDR3 length equals 17 residues. The trim removed 2 bases at V and 2 bases at J, leaving 15 bases unmatched. The CDR3 protein is CSVETPNAAGIAYEQYF. The CDR3 DNA is TGCAGCGTTGAAACCCCCAACGCAGCGGGAATCGCCTACGAGCAGTACTTC.

This clonotype was counted many times. The CDR3 region is CAWRSDTLNNEQYF. The CDR3 DNA follows: TGTGCCTGGAGATCCGACACCCTAAATAACGAGCAGTACTTC. The V call is TRBV30, the J call TRBJ2-7, with D uncertain. The CDR3 runs to 14 residues. Looked up from germline, CDR1 is GTSNPN and CDR2 is SVGIG (reference sequence). The V end was cut by 3 bases, the J end by 5 bases, with 17 bases between.

Ten or more counts support this clonotype. The chain uses TRBV30 and TRBJ2-2; possibly TRBD2 for D (5 bases). From germline, CDR1 is GTSNPN and CDR2 SVGIG (reference sequence). V was pared by 2 bases and J by 3 bases, with 7 bases between. CDR3 size: 13 residues. The CDR3 region is CAWSQRYTGELFF. DNA of the CDR3: TGTGCCTGGAGTCAGCGGTACACCGGGGAGCTGTTTTTT.

This clonotype came up many times. The CDR3 loop is CASSLVGRTNYGYTF. CDR3 bases: TGTGCCAGCAGCTTAGTCGGGAGAACCAACTATGGCTACACCTTC. The chain carries TRBV7-8 and TRBJ1-2; D remains unclear. Trimming took 1 base from V and 2 from J, leaving 11 bases between them. Looked up from germline, CDR1 is SGHVS and CDR2 is FQNEAQ. CDR3 length: 15 amino acids.

This clonotype was observed a handful of times. The chain combines TRBV28 with TRBJ2-1; weak D call: TRBD2 (6 bases). Trimming shortened V by 7 bases and J by 6 bases, and 22 bases separated the two germline ends. CDR3 length: 16 amino acids. Germline CDR1 and CDR2: MDHEN and SYDVKM. CDR3 in DNA: TGTGCCAGCAACCCCACCCGGAGGGCGGAACCCAATGAGCAGTTCTTC. Translated, it gives CASNPTRRAEPNEQFF.

The genes are TRBV10-2 and TRBJ1-2; D is ambiguous. Trimming shortened V by 0 bases and J by 5 bases, and 13 bases separated the two germline ends. In germline, CDR1 is WSHSY, CDR2 SAAADI. The CDR3 is 15 residues long. CDR3 sequence reads: CASSESARLGYGYTF. DNA of the CDR3: TGCGCCAGCAGTGAGTCCGCCAGATTGGGGTATGGCTACACCTTC.

This clonotype was detected ten times or more. The rearrangement joins TRBV6-2 or TRBV6-3 to TRBJ1-2; the match to TRBD1 covers 12 bases. Germline values: CDR1 MNHEY, CDR2 SVGEGT. Trimming at V came to 0 bases and at J to 4 bases, leaving 9 bases not matched to a gene. The CDR3 sequence is 18 residues long. The DNA for the CDR3 is TGTGCCAGCAGTTACTCTGGATCCGGGACAGGGGGCGGCTATGGCTACACCTTC. Its protein product is CASSYSGSGTGGGYGYTF.

This clonotype was observed many times. The chain links TRBV3-1 to TRBJ1-2; D gene unclear. Germline V gene data show CDR1 as LGHDT and CDR2 as YNNKEL (reference sequence). Between the trimmed V and J ends, which lost 4 bases and 6 bases, there was a span of 12 bases. CDR3 length: 13 amino acids. The CDR3 DNA reads as TGTGCCAGCAGCCCACTACGCGGGGATGGCTACACCTTC. It yields the protein CASSPLRGDGYTF.